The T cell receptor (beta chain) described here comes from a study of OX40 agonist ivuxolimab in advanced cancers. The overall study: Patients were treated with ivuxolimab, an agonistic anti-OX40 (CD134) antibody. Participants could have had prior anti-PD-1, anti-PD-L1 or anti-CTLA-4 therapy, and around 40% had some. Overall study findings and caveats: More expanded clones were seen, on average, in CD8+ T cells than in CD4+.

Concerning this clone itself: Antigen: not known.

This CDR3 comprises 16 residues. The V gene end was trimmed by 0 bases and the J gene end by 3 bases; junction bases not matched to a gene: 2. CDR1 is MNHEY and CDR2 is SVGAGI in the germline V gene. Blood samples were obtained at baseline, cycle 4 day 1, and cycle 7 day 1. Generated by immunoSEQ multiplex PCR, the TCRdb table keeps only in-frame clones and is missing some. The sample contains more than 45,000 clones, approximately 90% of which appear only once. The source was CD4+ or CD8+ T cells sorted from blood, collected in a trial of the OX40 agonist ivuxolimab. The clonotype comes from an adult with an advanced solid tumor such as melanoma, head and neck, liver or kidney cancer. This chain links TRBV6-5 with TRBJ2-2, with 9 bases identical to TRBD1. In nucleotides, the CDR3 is TGTGCCAGCAGTTACTCTTGGACAGGGGACACCGGGGAGCTGTTTTTT. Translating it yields CASSYSWTGDTGELFF.